A single sample is the source of the 5 T cell receptor beta chains below, sequenced in a study of identical twins (TCRdb year 2016). Libraries came from 5' RACE. The sequencer was an Illumina HiSeq 2000. Starting from the raw public reads, TCRdb applied fastp trimming at Q25, assembled clones with MiXCR and retained in-frame beta chains. Duplicate CDR3 protein sequences are folded into a single record with the most common DNA and genes. The sample table lists 420,000 or so distinct CDR3 sequences, around 18% of them with a count of one. The ten largest clones take up roughly 12% of the sample. Sequencing was done on a sample of naive T cells sorted from blood. In the paper's terms, the cell subset or site label means: cells isolated with a human naive T-cell isolation kit. The receptors originated from a man aged 50 or older in good health.

This clonotype turned up a few times. The chain combines TRBV18 with TRBJ1-6, with D perhaps matching TRBD1 (5 bases). The CDR3 has 15 amino acids. Per germline, CDR1 KGHSH and CDR2 LQKENI. V gave up 2 bases and J gave up 9 bases, with 14 bases separating them. CDR3: CASSPARTSGSPLHF. The CDR3 DNA reads TGTGCCAGCTCACCAGCTCGGACATCAGGTTCACCCCTCCACTTT.

The chain carries TRBV7-8 and TRBJ2-7; TRBD1 or TRBD2 may be the D gene (5 bases each). This CDR3 is 14 amino acids long. CDR1 is SGHVS, CDR2 FQNEAQ, per germline. Trimming left V 5 bases short and J 2 bases short, with 13 bases between. The CDR3, as DNA: TGTGCCAGCAGCCCACCGGGACGGGCCTACGAGCAGTACTTC. It encodes CASSPPGRAYEQYF.

This rearrangement joins TRBV7-6 to TRBJ2-3; TRBD2 is a possible D gene (6 bases). V lost 4 bases and J lost 0, with 14 bases in between. CDR1 and CDR2 (germline): SGHVS, FNYEAQ. CDR3 length equals 16 residues. The CDR3 DNA reads TGTGCCAGCAGCTCCACCCAGGGAGGAAGCACAGATACGCAGTATTTT. This gives the protein CASSSTQGGSTDTQYF. Based on the CDR3 plus reference TRBV7-6 and TRBJ2-3, the full variable domain is GAGVSQSPRYKVTKRGQDVALRCDPISGHVSLYWYRQALGQGPEFLTYFNYEAQQDKSGLPNDRFSAERPEGSISTLTIQRTEQRDSAMYRCASSSTQGGSTDTQYFGPGTRLTVL.

As DNA, the CDR3 is TGTGCCAGCGTCGAGTCCCCCAATCAGCCCCAGCATTTT. It specifies CASVESPNQPQHF. V is TRBV6-1 and J is TRBJ1-5; D ambiguous. The CDR3 length is 13 residues. Trimming shortened V by 8 bases and J by 3 bases, and 11 bases separated the two germline ends. Germline-derived CDR1 and CDR2 are MNHNS and SASEGT.

This clonotype was detected ten times or more. The chain couples TRBV21-1 to TRBJ2-7; TRBD1 is taken as the D call from the table, unchecked against the DNA. TRBV21-1 is described as a pseudogene. The CDR3 runs 16 residues. The CDR3 loop is CASSKGGDRGLYEQYF. The CDR3 DNA reads TGTGCCAGCAGCAAAGGTGGGGACAGGGGGCTCTACGAGCAGTACTTC.